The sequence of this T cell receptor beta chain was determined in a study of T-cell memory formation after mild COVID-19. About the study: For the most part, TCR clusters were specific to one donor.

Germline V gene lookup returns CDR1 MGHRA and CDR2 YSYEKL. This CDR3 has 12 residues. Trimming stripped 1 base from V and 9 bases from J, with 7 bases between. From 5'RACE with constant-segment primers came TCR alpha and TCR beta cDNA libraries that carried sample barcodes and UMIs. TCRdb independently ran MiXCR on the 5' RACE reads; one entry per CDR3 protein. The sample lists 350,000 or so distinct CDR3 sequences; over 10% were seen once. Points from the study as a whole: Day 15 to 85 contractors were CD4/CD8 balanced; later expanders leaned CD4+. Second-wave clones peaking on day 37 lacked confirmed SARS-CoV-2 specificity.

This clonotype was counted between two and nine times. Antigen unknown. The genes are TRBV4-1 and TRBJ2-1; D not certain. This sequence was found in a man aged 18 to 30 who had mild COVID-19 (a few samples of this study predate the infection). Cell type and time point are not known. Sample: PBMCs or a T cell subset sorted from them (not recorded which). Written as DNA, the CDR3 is TGCGCCAGCAGCCAAGTGAGGTCTGAGCAGTTCTTC. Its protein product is CASSQVRSEQFF.